These 8 T cell receptor beta chains were all obtained from the same sample, sequenced in a study of blood T cell repertoires in COVID-19. Sequenced by immunoSEQ multiplex PCR; TCRdb stores in-frame clones only, minus some. The table has around 250,000 clones, approximately 85% seen once. The sequencing input was peripheral blood. Every receptor here comes from a man aged 45-65 years with active or convalescent COVID-19.

CDR3: CASSFPNQPQHF. In DNA form, the CDR3 reads TGTGCCAGCAGCTTCCCGAATCAGCCCCAGCATTTT. The chain links TRBV7-2 to TRBJ1-5; unclear D gene. The V end lost 3 bases, the J end lost 4 bases, and 4 bases lay between the germline ends. CDR3 length: 12 residues. Germline lookup yields CDR1 SGHTA and CDR2 FQGNSA. The whole variable domain, filled in from reference TRBV7-2 and TRBJ1-5, reads GAGVSQSPSNKVTEKGKDVELRCDPISGHTALYWYRQSLGQGLEFLIYFQGNSAPDKSGLPSDRFSAERTGGSVSTLTIQRTQQEDSAVYLCASSFPNQPQHFGDGTRLSIL.

The chain uses TRBV19 and TRBJ1-1; TRBD1 aligns across 8 bases. This CDR3 is built from 16 residues. J gave up 5 bases and V 5 bases, and 13 bases lay outside the gene matches. Per the germline V gene, CDR1 is LNHDA and CDR2 is SQIVND (reference sequence). The CDR3 protein is CASSVSSGQGGTEAFF. The CDR3 DNA reads as TGTGCCAGTAGTGTCTCCTCCGGACAGGGAGGGACTGAAGCTTTCTTT.

The chain uses TRBV9 and TRBJ1-2; D is undetermined. This CDR3 spans 15 amino acids. Trimming cost V 0 bases and J 2 bases, with 11 bases left between them. Per germline, CDR1 SGDLS and CDR2 YYNGEE. The CDR3 is CASSVDLEANYGYTF. The CDR3 nucleotides read TGTGCCAGCAGCGTAGATCTAGAGGCGAACTATGGCTACACCTTC.

This chain joins TRBV9 and TRBJ2-5; 7 nucleotides line up with TRBD2. Germline trimming cut 0 bases from V and 5 bases from J; bases unmatched to any gene: 4. The CDR3 totals 14 residues. Germline CDR1 reads SGDLS; CDR2 reads YYNGEE. CDR3 nucleotides: TGTGCCAGCAGCGTAGGGGGAGGGTGGGAGACCCAGTACTTC. Protein sequence: CASSVGGGWETQYF.

The chain combines TRBV12-3 or TRBV12-4 with TRBJ2-7; perhaps TRBD2 as D (6 bases). The CDR3 contains 12 residues. V gave up 6 bases and J gave up 4 bases, with 10 bases separating them. CDR3 in amino acids: CASSGSSYEQYF. In DNA form, the CDR3 reads TGTGCCAGCAGCGGGAGTTCTTACGAGCAGTACTTC.

The rearrangement joins TRBV24-1 to TRBJ2-1, with 7 bases identical to TRBD1. Germline loops: CDR1 KGHDR, CDR2 SFDVKD. The length of the CDR3 is 13 residues. Trimming cost V 3 bases and J 9 bases; bases outside gene matches: 4. The DNA for the CDR3 is TGTGCCACCAGTGATCAGGGGGTTGGTGAGCAGTTCTTC. The encoded protein is CATSDQGVGEQFF.

The genes are TRBV3-1 (or the pseudogene TRBV3-2) and TRBJ2-7; 8 positions agree with TRBD2. The ends lost 1 base at V and 7 bases at J; junction bases unmatched: 6. The CDR3 length is 14 residues. The V gene's germline CDR1 is LGHDT and CDR2 YNNKEL (reference sequence). The CDR3 region is CASSQAGGPIEQYF. CDR3 bases: TGTGCCAGCAGCCAAGCGGGAGGGCCCATTGAGCAGTACTTC.

V and J are TRBV7-8 and TRBJ2-1; 9 nucleotides match TRBD2. This CDR3 is 16 amino acids long. The germline CDR1 and CDR2 sequences are SGHVS and FQNEAQ. V shed 4 bases, J shed 6 bases, and the junction held 10 bases outside the gene matches. DNA for the CDR3: TGTGCCAGCAGCTCAGTCCCGGGGACTAGCTTCAATGAGCAGTTCTTC. This sequence encodes CASSSVPGTSFNEQFF.